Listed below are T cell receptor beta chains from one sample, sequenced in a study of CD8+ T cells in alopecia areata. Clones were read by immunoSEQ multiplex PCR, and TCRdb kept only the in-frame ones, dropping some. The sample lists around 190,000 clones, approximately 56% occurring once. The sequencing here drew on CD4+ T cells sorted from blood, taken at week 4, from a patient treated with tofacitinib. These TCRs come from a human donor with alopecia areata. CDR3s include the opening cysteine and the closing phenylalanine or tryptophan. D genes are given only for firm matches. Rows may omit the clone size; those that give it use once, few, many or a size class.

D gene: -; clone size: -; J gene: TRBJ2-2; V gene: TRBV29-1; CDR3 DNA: TGCAGCGGGGCTTTCACCGGGGAGCTGTTTTTT; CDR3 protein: CSGAFTGELFF
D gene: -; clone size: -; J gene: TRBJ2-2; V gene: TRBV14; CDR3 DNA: TGTGCCAGCAGCCGTTACAGGAACACCGGGGAGCTGTTTTTT; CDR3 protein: CASSRYRNTGELFF
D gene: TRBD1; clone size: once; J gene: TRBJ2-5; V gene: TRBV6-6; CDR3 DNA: TGTGCCAGCAGTCCTCAGGGGGAAGAGACCCAGTACTTC; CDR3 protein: CASSPQGEETQYF
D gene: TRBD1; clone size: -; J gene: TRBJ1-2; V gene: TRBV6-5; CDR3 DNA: TGTGCCAGCAGTAGACCTAGGGGGCTCGGCTATGGCTACACCTTC; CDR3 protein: CASSRPRGLGYGYTF
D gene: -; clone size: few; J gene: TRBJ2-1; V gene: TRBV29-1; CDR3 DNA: TGCAGCGTTGACCCCGGGACCCTACAGTTCTTC; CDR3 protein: CSVDPGTLQFF
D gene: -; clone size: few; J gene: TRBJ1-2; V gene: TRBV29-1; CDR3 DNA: TGCAGCGTCGAAGGGGGGGAAGGCTACACCTTC; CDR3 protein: CSVEGGEGYTF
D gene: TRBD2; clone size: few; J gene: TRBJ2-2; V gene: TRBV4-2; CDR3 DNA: TGTGCCAGCAGCCTCGCGGGGACTAGCGGGGGGAGAGGGGAGCTGTTTTTT; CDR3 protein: CASSLAGTSGGRGELFF
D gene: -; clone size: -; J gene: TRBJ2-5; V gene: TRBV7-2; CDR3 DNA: TGTGCCAGCAGCCCAAACTCAGGATGGGAGACCCAGTACTTC; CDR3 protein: CASSPNSGWETQYF
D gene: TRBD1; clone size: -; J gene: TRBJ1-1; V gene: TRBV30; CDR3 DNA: TGTGCCTGGAGGGGACAGAGGAACACTGAAGCTTTCTTT; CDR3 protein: CAWRGQRNTEAFF
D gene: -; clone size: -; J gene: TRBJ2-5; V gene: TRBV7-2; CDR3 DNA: TGTGCCAGCAGCTCTCGGGGACGAAGGGAGACCCAGTACTTC; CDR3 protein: CASSSRGRRETQYF
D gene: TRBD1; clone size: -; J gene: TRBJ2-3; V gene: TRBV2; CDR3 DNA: TGTGCCAGCAGTGATGGGACAGGGAGGGATACGCAGTATTTT; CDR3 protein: CASSDGTGRDTQYF
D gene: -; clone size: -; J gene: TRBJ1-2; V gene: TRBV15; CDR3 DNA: TGTGCCACCAGCAGAGATCCATCGCAAGTCCGGGGCTACACCTTC; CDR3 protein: CATSRDPSQVRGYTF
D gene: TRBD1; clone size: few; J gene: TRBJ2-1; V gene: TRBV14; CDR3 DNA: TGTGCCAGCAGCCTCGACAGGGTTTTTCTGGTGAATGAGCAGTTCTTC; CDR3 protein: CASSLDRVFLVNEQFF
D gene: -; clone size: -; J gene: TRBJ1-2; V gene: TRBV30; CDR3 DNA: TGTGCCTGGAGTCCCCCCGGACAGCCGTATGGCTACACCTTC; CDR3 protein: CAWSPPGQPYGYTF
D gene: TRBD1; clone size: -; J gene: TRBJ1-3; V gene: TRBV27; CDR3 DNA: TGTGCCAGCAGTCACAGGACAGGGTTTGGAAACACCATATATTTT; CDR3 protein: CASSHRTGFGNTIYF